One and the same sample provided the 10 T cell receptor beta chains below, sequenced in a study of Ad26.COV2.S vaccination and SARS-CoV-2 variants. Profiled with immunoSEQ multiplex PCR; TCRdb holds only in-frame clones, not every one. Of roughly 400,000 clones listed, about nine tenths are singletons. Sample treatment: some 19 received Ad26.COV2.S at low or high dose, single or two shots; roughly 5 received placebo; per-sample allocation not given. The samples date from day 63 after the first vaccine or placebo injection. The sequencing used peripheral blood, collected in a trial of Ad26.COV2.S vaccine versus placebo. The source is a person between 18 and 60 years old who received the Ad26.COV2.S COVID-19 vaccine or a placebo.

V is TRBV25-1 and J is TRBJ1-5, with 7 bases identical to TRBD1. CDR1 and CDR2 from the germline V gene are MGHDK and SYGVNS. The CDR3 covers 14 residues. The V and J ends lost 4 bases and 2 bases, in that order; junction bases with no gene match: 2. Here the CDR3 reads CASSGGQGNQPQHF. CDR3 bases: TGTGCCAGCAGTGGAGGACAGGGCAATCAGCCCCAGCATTTT. Using reference TRBV25-1 and TRBJ1-5 for the parts outside the CDR3, the full variable domain is EADIYQTPRYLVIGTGKKITLECSQTMGHDKMYWYQQDPGMELHLIHYSYGVNSTEKGDLSSESTVSRIRTEHFPLTLESARPSHTSQYLCASSGGQGNQPQHFGDGTRLSIL.

The CDR3 DNA reads TGTGCCAGCAACCCCCAGGGGGGGGTTAGGACAGATACGCAGTATTTT. Residues: CASNPQGGVRTDTQYF. This rearrangement joins TRBV27 to TRBJ2-3; D is perhaps TRBD1 or TRBD2 (7 bases each). The CDR3 is 16 residues long. V was pared by 7 bases and J by 3 bases, with 20 bases between. CDR1 is MNHEY, CDR2 SMNVEV, per germline (reference sequence).

This clone has only one observation. CDR3 nucleotide sequence: TGTGCCAGCAGTTTAGAGGGTAGCAGGGGGCCCACCGGGGAGCTGTTTTTT. As protein: CASSLEGSRGPTGELFF. The V call is TRBV28, the J call TRBJ2-2, with TRBD1 matching over 8 bases. From germline, CDR1 is MDHEN and CDR2 SYDVKM. The V segment lost 2 bases and the J segment 4 bases; nucleotides outside the gene matches: 9. The CDR3 sequence is 17 residues long. Full variable domain (missing parts from reference TRBV28 and TRBJ2-2): DVKVTQSSRYLVKRTGEKVFLECVQDMDHENMFWYRQDPGLGLRLIYFSYDVKMKEKGDIPEGYSVSREKKERFSLILESASTNQTSMYLCASSLEGSRGPTGELFFGEGSRLTVL.

The chain uses TRBV29-1 and TRBJ2-7; TRBD1 aligns across 8 bases. The length of the CDR3 is 13 residues. The germline CDR1 and CDR2 sequences are SQVTM and ANQGSEA. J was trimmed by 2 bases and V by 1 base; bases with no gene match: 1. The CDR3 here is CSVEAGGAYEQYF. CDR3 coding DNA: TGCAGCGTTGAAGCAGGGGGCGCCTACGAGCAGTACTTC.

The V call is TRBV27, the J call TRBJ2-1; tentatively, D is TRBD1 (6 bases). Germline lookup yields CDR1 MNHEY and CDR2 SMNVEV (reference sequence). There are 14 residues in the CDR3. Trimming cost V 3 bases and J 2 bases, with 8 bases left between them. This chain's CDR3 is CASSLTGTYNEQFF. The DNA of the CDR3 is TGTGCCAGCAGTTTGACAGGCACCTACAATGAGCAGTTCTTC.

This sequence joins TRBV4-2 and TRBJ2-7, with 7 bases that match TRBD2. From germline, CDR1 is LGHNA and CDR2 YNFKEQ. Germline trimming cut 1 base from V and 2 bases from J; bases unmatched to any gene: 2. CDR3 length equals 14 residues. CDR3 in DNA: TGTGCCAGCAGCCAAGGGGGAGGGGCCTACGAGCAGTACTTC. This gives the protein CASSQGGGAYEQYF.

This rearrangement joins TRBV29-1 to TRBJ1-1; 9 nucleotides line up with TRBD1. Trimming at V came to 3 bases and at J to 1 base, leaving 15 bases not matched to a gene. Germline lookup yields CDR1 SQVTM and CDR2 ANQGSEA. This CDR3 has 18 residues. The CDR3 DNA follows: TGCAGCGTTGACGGTATGGGTCGGACAGGGGCAAGGAACACTGAAGCTTTCTTT. This translates into CSVDGMGRTGARNTEAFF.

The sample holds a few counts of this clone. V is TRBV6-4 and J is TRBJ1-4; no definite D call. The V and J ends lost 3 bases and 0 bases respectively, with 11 bases between them. The CDR3 is made up of 16 amino acids. Germline V lookup: CDR1 MRHNA, CDR2 SNTAGT. The CDR3 protein is CASSEAVPATNEKLFF. The CDR3 DNA follows: TGTGCCAGCAGTGAGGCCGTCCCGGCAACTAATGAAAAACTGTTTTTT.

The chain is built from TRBV5-1 and TRBJ2-7; D is possibly TRBD1 (6 bases). The germline V gene encodes CDR1 SGHRS and CDR2 YFSETQ. CDR3 length: 15 residues. V lost 1 base to trimming and J lost 6 bases, with 17 bases between them. Here the CDR3 DNA reads TGCGCCAGCAGCTTGAGGGGCGTTACAGGGTCCGAGCAGTACTTC. Encoded protein: CASSLRGVTGSEQYF. Full variable domain (outside the CDR3, taken from reference TRBV5-1 and TRBJ2-7): KAGVTQTPRYLIKTRGQQVTLSCSPISGHRSVSWYQQTPGQGLQFLFEYFSETQRNKGNFPGRFSGRQFSNSRSEMNVSTLELGDSALYLCASSLRGVTGSEQYFGPGTRLTVT.

The V gene is TRBV6-4, the J gene TRBJ2-3, with TRBD2 matching 11 bases. The CDR3 is 15 amino acids. Germline V gene data show CDR1 as MRHNA and CDR2 as SNTAGT. V was pared by 3 bases and J by 1 base, with 0 bases of the junction left unmatched. This CDR3 reads CASSETSGGTDTQYF. DNA for the CDR3: TGTGCCAGCAGTGAGACTAGCGGGGGCACAGATACGCAGTATTTT.